The 29 T cell receptor beta chains listed next were all sequenced from one sample in a study of PD-1 blockade in classical Hodgkin lymphoma. Measured with immunoSEQ multiplex PCR; TCRdb has only the in-frame clones, and not every one. The sample comprises fewer than 90,000 clones, 93% of which are singletons, and about 7.8% rests with the top ten. All the patients suffered relapse after autologous stem cell transplantation, and brentuximab vedotin exposure differed. This specimen was peripheral blood mononuclear cells (PBMCs), taken at baseline. The receptors were sampled from a human donor with classical Hodgkin lymphoma.

The chain has TRBV19 and TRBJ1-5; D is ambiguous. Germline CDR1 reads LNHDA; CDR2 reads SQIVND (reference sequence). The CDR3 extends over 13 amino acids. Trimming removed 1 base at V and 2 bases at J, with 3 bases between. CDR3 bases: TGTGCCAGTAGTATAGTGGGCAATCAGCCCCAGCATTTT. Translation gives CASSIVGNQPQHF. Combining the CDR3 with reference TRBV19 and TRBJ1-5 gives the whole variable domain DGGITQSPKYLFRKEGQNVTLSCEQNLNHDAMYWYRQDPGQGLRLIYYSQIVNDFQKGDIAEGYSVSREKKESFPLTVTSAQKNPTAFYLCASSIVGNQPQHFGDGTRLSIL.

J is TRBJ2-3 and V is TRBV28; D may be TRBD2 (7 bases). There are 15 residues in the CDR3. The V and J ends lost 6 bases and 8 bases respectively, with 21 bases between them. Germline V CDR1 and CDR2: MDHEN, SYDVKM. CDR3 residues: CASSMGRRRGGTQYF. CDR3 DNA: TGTGCCAGCAGCATGGGCAGAAGAAGGGGGGGTACGCAGTATTTT.

This chain joins TRBV11-2 and TRBJ1-3; the D gene is possibly TRBD1 (6 bases). The CDR3 has 18 residues. From germline, CDR1 is SGHAT and CDR2 FQNNGV. Trimming took off 0 bases at V and 0 bases at J, with 15 bases between the two ends. The CDR3 DNA reads TGTGCCAGCAGCTTAGATCGGACAGTCGGTAGCTCTGGAAACACCATATATTTT. This codes for CASSLDRTVGSSGNTIYF.

The chain joins TRBV2 to TRBJ1-5; possible D gene TRBD1, 5 bases. This CDR3 region has 13 residues. Trimming removed 5 bases at V and 5 bases at J, with 10 bases between. The germline gives CDR1 SNHLY, CDR2 FYNNEI. CDR3 nucleotides: TGTGCCAGCAGTTGGGGGAGCTATCAGCCCCAGCATTTT. This gives the protein CASSWGSYQPQHF.

This chain connects TRBV29-1 to TRBJ1-2; weak D call: TRBD1 (6 bases). Trimming stripped 4 bases from V and 7 bases from J, with 16 bases between. Germline CDR1 and CDR2: SQVTM and ANQGSEA. This CDR3 spans 13 amino acids. CDR3 sequence (DNA): TGCAGCGTTGGAGGGGGGGGCCTGGGTGGCTACACCTTC. Amino acid sequence: CSVGGGGLGGYTF.

The rearrangement uses TRBV5-1 and TRBJ2-4; D tentatively fits TRBD1 or TRBD2 (5 bases each). The CDR3 contains 16 residues. Deletions cut 6 bases from V and 0 bases from J, with 16 bases between. The germline CDR1 and CDR2 sequences are SGHRS and YFSETQ. The CDR3 region has the DNA TGCGCCAGCACCCTCAACCGGGACGGAGCCAAAAACATTCAGTACTTC. It specifies CASTLNRDGAKNIQYF.

The J gene is TRBJ1-4, the V gene TRBV5-8; a weak D match, TRBD1 (5 bases). CDR1 SGHTS and CDR2 YDEGEE come from the germline V gene. V was shortened by 4 bases and J by 1 base, with 14 bases between the two germline ends. The CDR3 extends over 16 amino acids. The CDR3 sequence: CASSPEGRGTNEKLFF. CDR3 sequence (DNA): TGTGCCAGCAGCCCGGAGGGGCGCGGAACTAATGAAAAACTGTTTTTT.

The chain employs TRBV9 and TRBJ2-7; D remains unclear. The V gene lost 0 bases and the J gene lost 4 bases, with 11 bases spanning the gap. The CDR3 is 14 residues long. The germline gives CDR1 SGDLS, CDR2 YYNGEE. The CDR3 is CASSVGGRNYEQYF. The CDR3 DNA is TGTGCCAGCAGCGTAGGAGGACGGAATTACGAGCAGTACTTC.

The chain employs TRBV4-1 and TRBJ2-7; D possibly corresponds to TRBD2 (7 bases). V gave up 0 bases and J gave up 5 bases, with 11 bases separating them. The V gene's germline CDR1 is MGHRA and CDR2 YSYEKL. The CDR3 is 14 amino acids. For the CDR3, the DNA is TGCGCCAGCAGCCAAGAAGGCGGGGGCCACGAGCAGTACTTC. Amino acid sequence: CASSQEGGGHEQYF.

The CDR3 spells CASRLRRTEAFF. Written as DNA, the CDR3 is TGTGCCAGTCGCCTAAGGAGGACTGAAGCTTTCTTT. The chain combines TRBV19 with TRBJ1-1, with D uncertain. The CDR3 length is 12 residues. Germline V CDR1 and CDR2: LNHDA, SQIVND (reference sequence). Deletions cut 8 bases from V and 5 bases from J, with 12 bases between.

This rearrangement joins TRBV27 to TRBJ1-1, with D possibly being TRBD1 (6 bases). The V gene's germline CDR1 is MNHEY and CDR2 SMNVEV (reference sequence). The CDR3 is made up of 16 amino acids. Trimming shortened V by 7 bases and J by 2 bases, and 20 bases separated the two germline ends. CDR3: CASTTPGGGRNTEAFF. The CDR3 region has the DNA TGTGCCAGCACTACTCCAGGAGGGGGTCGTAACACTGAAGCTTTCTTT.

This clone was recorded only once. This chain uses TRBV6-5 with TRBJ2-1; no firm D call. From germline, CDR1 is MNHEY and CDR2 SVGAGI. With 6 bases removed from V and 3 bases from J, the gap between germline ends came to 12 bases. The CDR3 length is 14 residues. CDR3 sequence reads: CASRSYRRYNEQFF. CDR3 DNA sequence: TGTGCCAGCAGGAGCTATCGTCGCTACAATGAGCAGTTCTTC.

The V gene is TRBV5-1, the J gene TRBJ2-7; the match to TRBD1 covers 8 bases. Germline V gives CDR1 SGHRS, CDR2 YFSETQ. Trimming cost V 3 bases and J 3 bases; bases outside gene matches: 5. The CDR3 runs 14 residues. This CDR3 is CASSYGQGIYEQYF. The CDR3 nucleotides are TGCGCCAGCAGCTACGGACAGGGAATCTACGAGCAGTACTTC.

The chain combines TRBV7-9 with TRBJ1-1; no reliable D call. Germline assignment: CDR1 SEHNR and CDR2 FQNEAQ (reference sequence). V lost 5 bases and J 7 bases, leaving 14 bases between the germline ends. The CDR3 has 13 residues. As DNA, the CDR3 is TGTGCCAGCAGCCAGGAGTGGTTTGGTGAAGCTTTCTTT. This encodes CASSQEWFGEAFF.

This chain uses TRBV6-6 with TRBJ2-7; a possible D gene is TRBD2 (5 bases). Germline CDR1 MNHNY, CDR2 SVGAGI (reference sequence). The CDR3 runs to 14 residues. Trimming removed 2 bases from V and 0 bases from J, with 8 bases in between. The CDR3 sequence is CASSYTGFSYEQYF. The CDR3, as DNA: TGTGCCAGCAGTTACACGGGGTTCTCCTACGAGCAGTACTTC.

The chain couples TRBV13 to TRBJ2-6, with 12 bases lining up with TRBD1. V lost 4 bases and J lost 1; bases outside the gene matches: 8. This CDR3 has 19 amino acids. Germline assignment: CDR1 PRHDT and CDR2 FYEKMQ (reference sequence). The CDR3 reads CASSSLGQGARSGANVLTF. The CDR3, as DNA: TGTGCCAGCAGCTCCCTGGGACAGGGGGCAAGGTCTGGGGCCAACGTCCTGACTTTC.

The rearrangement links TRBV19 to TRBJ2-5, with D perhaps given as TRBD1 or TRBD2 (5 bases each). The CDR3 loop spans 15 amino acids. Trimming removed 5 bases from V and 5 bases from J, with 18 bases in between. From germline, CDR1 is LNHDA and CDR2 SQIVND (reference sequence). For the CDR3, the DNA is TGTGCCAGTAGTGAGTGGGGCAGGGAGTGGGAGACCCAGTACTTC. Amino acids: CASSEWGREWETQYF.

The J gene is TRBJ2-3, the V gene TRBV27; 10 bases map to TRBD2. With 3 bases clipped from V and 1 base from J, the junction kept 10 bases outside the gene matches. This CDR3 is 18 amino acids long. Germline values: CDR1 MNHEY, CDR2 SMNVEV (reference sequence). CDR3 loop: CASSFLAGEFKGTDTQYF. Written as DNA, the CDR3 is TGTGCCAGCAGTTTCCTAGCGGGAGAGTTTAAGGGCACAGATACGCAGTATTTT.

The rearrangement uses TRBV4-3 and TRBJ1-1; D ambiguous. CDR3 size: 14 residues. Germline-derived CDR1 and CDR2 are LGHNA and YSLEER. V was pared by 1 base and J by 6 bases, with 12 bases between. CDR3 region: CASSQVYPTPEAFF. CDR3 DNA: TGCGCCAGCAGCCAAGTGTATCCCACCCCTGAAGCTTTCTTT.

V is TRBV6-5 and J is TRBJ1-2, with 8 bases lining up with TRBD1. Germline CDR1 MNHEY, CDR2 SVGAGI. V gave up 0 bases and J gave up 7 bases; unmatched junction bases: 4. The CDR3 spans 14 residues. In DNA, the CDR3 is TGTGCCAGCAGTTACTCGGACAGGGAGGGTGGCTACACCTTC. This gives the protein CASSYSDREGGYTF.

This chain joins TRBV2 and TRBJ2-1; the D is unclear. With 6 bases removed from V and 1 base from J, the gap between germline ends came to 22 bases. CDR1 SNHLY and CDR2 FYNNEI come from the germline V gene. This CDR3 is built from 18 residues. The CDR3 region has the DNA TGTGCCAGCAGCCATGCCCCTCGGTCCGCTGGGTCCTACAATGAGCAGTTCTTC. Translation gives CASSHAPRSAGSYNEQFF.

This clone was observed a few times. J is TRBJ1-1 and V is TRBV6-4, with 11 bases matching TRBD1. V trimming: 0 bases; J trimming: 3 bases; junction bases outside the gene matches: 12. CDR3 length equals 19 residues. Germline CDR1 and CDR2: MRHNA and SNTAGT. In nucleotides, the CDR3 is TGTGCCAGCAGTGACTCGTGGGGACAGGGGGGCTTTTTGCACACTGAAGCTTTCTTT. Residues: CASSDSWGQGGFLHTEAFF.

This clone has just a few counts. V and J are TRBV7-9 and TRBJ1-3, with a tentative D call TRBD1 (5 bases). Between the trimmed V and J ends, which lost 5 bases and 4 bases, there was a span of 18 bases. CDR1 is SEHNR, CDR2 FQNEAQ, per germline (reference sequence). This CDR3 region has 16 residues. CDR3 amino acids: CASSPVGPRPGNTIYF. CDR3 DNA sequence: TGTGCCAGCAGCCCCGTGGGGCCGCGGCCCGGAAACACCATATATTTT.

The V gene is TRBV6-1, the J gene TRBJ2-7, with 10 positions matching TRBD1. Germline V CDR1 and CDR2: MNHNS, SASEGT. J was trimmed by 6 bases and V by 6 bases; bases with no gene match: 8. CDR3 length: 14 residues. The CDR3 sequence is CASSPWDRGSEQYF. The CDR3 DNA reads as TGTGCCAGCAGCCCATGGGACAGGGGATCCGAGCAGTACTTC.

The V and J genes are TRBV5-1 and TRBJ2-3, with 8 bases that match TRBD1. This CDR3 has 15 residues. The V segment lost 2 bases and the J segment 0 bases; nucleotides outside the gene matches: 2. The germline V gene has CDR1 SGHRS and CDR2 YFSETQ. This CDR3 reads CASSFGQGSTDTQYF. The CDR3 DNA reads as TGCGCCAGCAGCTTTGGACAGGGTAGCACAGATACGCAGTATTTT. The full variable domain, rest sourced from reference TRBV5-1 and TRBJ2-3, is KAGVTQTPRYLIKTRGQQVTLSCSPISGHRSVSWYQQTPGQGLQFLFEYFSETQRNKGNFPGRFSGRQFSNSRSEMNVSTLELGDSALYLCASSFGQGSTDTQYFGPGTRLTVL.

This chain links TRBV9 with TRBJ1-5; maybe TRBD1 (5 bases). This CDR3 contains 16 residues. The germline V gene encodes CDR1 SGDLS and CDR2 YYNGEE. Trimming cost V 4 bases and J 5 bases, with 19 bases left between them. In nucleotides, the CDR3 is TGTGCCAGCAGCCCGTGGGACCTTCCTACGGATCAGCCCCAGCATTTT. Translated: CASSPWDLPTDQPQHF.

The DNA for the CDR3 is TGTGCCAGCAGCTTAGACAAATACAATGAGCAGTTCTTC. Protein product: CASSLDKYNEQFF. This chain links TRBV7-2 with TRBJ2-1, with D hard to call. CDR1 and CDR2 (germline): SGHTA, FQGNSA. This CDR3 region has 13 residues. Trimming stripped 1 base from V and 4 bases from J, with 5 bases between. The variable domain in full, with the rest retrieved from reference TRBV7-2 and TRBJ2-1, is GAGVSQSPSNKVTEKGKDVELRCDPISGHTALYWYRQSLGQGLEFLIYFQGNSAPDKSGLPSDRFSAERTGGSVSTLTIQRTQQEDSAVYLCASSLDKYNEQFFGPGTRLTVL.

This chain connects TRBV7-9 to TRBJ2-7; 9 bases are a match to TRBD2. With V trimmed by 4 bases and J by 3 bases, 4 bases remained unmatched. This CDR3 region has 14 residues. The germline gives CDR1 SEHNR, CDR2 FQNEAQ (reference sequence). The CDR3 DNA is TGTGCCAGCAGCTCGACTAGCGGAGACTACGAGCAGTACTTC. Its protein product is CASSSTSGDYEQYF.

This chain links TRBV5-4 with TRBJ1-2, with unresolved D. Germline CDR1 SGHNT, CDR2 YYREEE (reference sequence). The CDR3 is 15 residues long. V shed 0 bases and J shed 1 base, with 10 bases lying between them. CDR3 in DNA: TGTGCCAGCAGCTTGGTGAAGGACCATAACTATGGCTACACCTTC. This gives the protein CASSLVKDHNYGYTF.